Listed here are 5 T cell receptor beta chains from one sample, sequenced in a study of shared clonotypes between healthy human individuals. TCRdb's table, derived via immunoSEQ multiplex PCR, lists solely in-frame clones and lacks some. The sample yields over a million clones, roughly 96% seen once. The sequenced material came from naive CD4+ T cells sorted from blood. Subset reported: CD45RA+ positively selected. The receptors derive from a man aged 30 to 39 in good health.

The V gene is TRBV6-6, the J gene TRBJ2-7; TRBD1 aligns across 8 bases. The germline V gene has CDR1 MNHNY and CDR2 SVGAGI (reference sequence). CDR3 length equals 14 residues. V trimming: 4 bases; J trimming: 3 bases; junction bases outside the gene matches: 5. The CDR3 here is CASSLDRVLYEQYF. Here the CDR3 DNA reads TGTGCCAGCAGTTTGGACAGGGTCCTCTACGAGCAGTACTTC.

Concerning this clone: At the DNA level, this CDR3 is encoded by other sequences in the same sample as well. This chain links TRBV5-4 with TRBJ2-3, with 10 nucleotides matching TRBD2. Germline V gene lookup returns CDR1 SGHNT and CDR2 YYREEE (reference sequence). The CDR3 totals 15 residues. Unmatched junction bases numbered 3, after V lost 4 bases and J lost 1 base. CDR3 loop: CASSLLAGGTDTQYF. The CDR3 DNA is TGTGCCAGCAGCCTCCTAGCGGGAGGCACAGATACGCAGTATTTT.

This chain connects TRBV28 to TRBJ1-2; the D gene is possibly TRBD1 (6 bases). V was clipped by 7 bases and J by 7 bases, with 16 bases between them. Germline-derived CDR1 and CDR2 are MDHEN and SYDVKM. This CDR3 contains 13 residues. CDR3 loop: CASTERGAAGYTF. CDR3 nucleotide sequence: TGTGCCAGCACGGAGAGGGGGGCGGCTGGCTACACCTTC.

As DNA, the CDR3 is TGCGCCAGCAGCCAAAGCCCTGCCTACGAGCAGTACTTC. This gives the protein CASSQSPAYEQYF. This chain uses TRBV4-3 with TRBJ2-7; no clear D gene. Per germline, CDR1 LGHNA and CDR2 YSLEER. The CDR3 runs 13 residues. V was pared by 2 bases and J by 2 bases, with 7 bases between.

The rearrangement uses TRBV5-1 and TRBJ2-7; the D gene is possibly TRBD1 (5 bases). Germline CDR1 is SGHRS and CDR2 is YFSETQ. With 4 bases removed from V and 3 bases from J, the gap between germline ends came to 14 bases. The CDR3 loop spans 14 amino acids. The CDR3 coding sequence is TGCGCCAGCAGCCGCGGACACAATTTCTACGAGCAGTACTTC. This codes for CASSRGHNFYEQYF.